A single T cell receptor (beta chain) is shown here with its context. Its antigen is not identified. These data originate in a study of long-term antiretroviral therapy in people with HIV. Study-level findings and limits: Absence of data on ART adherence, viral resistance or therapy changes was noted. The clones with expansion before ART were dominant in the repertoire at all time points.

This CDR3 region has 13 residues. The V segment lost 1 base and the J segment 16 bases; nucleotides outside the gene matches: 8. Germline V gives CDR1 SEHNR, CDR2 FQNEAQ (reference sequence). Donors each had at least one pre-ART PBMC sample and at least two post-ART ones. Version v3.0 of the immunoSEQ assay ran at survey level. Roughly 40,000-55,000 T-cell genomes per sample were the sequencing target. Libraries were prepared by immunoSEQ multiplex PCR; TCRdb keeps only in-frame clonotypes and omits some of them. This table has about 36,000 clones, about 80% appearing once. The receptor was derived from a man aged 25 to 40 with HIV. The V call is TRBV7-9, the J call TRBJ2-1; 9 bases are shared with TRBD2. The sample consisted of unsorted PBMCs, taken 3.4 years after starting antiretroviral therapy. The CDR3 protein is CASSLGGSGSKFF. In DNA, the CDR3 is TGTGCCAGCAGCTTAGGGGGTAGCGGGAGTAAATTCTTC.